This T cell receptor beta chain appears in the sequencing data of a study of blood T cell repertoires in COVID-19. Study-level background: Italy, Spain and the United States were the sources of the convalescent and acute COVID-19 samples. PBMCs, B-cell-depleted T cells, or T cells provided the cDNA or gDNA that made up the material.

CDR3 length: 13 amino acids. J lost 4 bases, V lost 4 bases, and 3 bases had no gene match. Germline V gene data show CDR1 as LGHDT and CDR2 as YNNKEL (reference sequence). How the authors handled the data: From reference gene primer amplification, estimates of nucleated cell counts were derived. Sequencing was performed with immunoSEQ multiplex PCR; in TCRdb, only in-frame clones are kept and a portion is missing. V and J calls and clone size are given by that table; D and trimming were obtained from the DNA. The table lists some 130,000 clones, about 88% of them singletons, with about a sixth in the top ten.

This receptor was taken from an elderly woman with acute or convalescent COVID-19. Sequencing was done on a sample of peripheral blood. The genes are TRBV3-1 (or the pseudogene TRBV3-2) and TRBJ1-1, with 7 bases aligning to TRBD1. Here the CDR3 reads CASSPQGITEAFF. The CDR3 DNA reads TGTGCCAGCAGCCCACAGGGGATCACTGAAGCTTTCTTT.